The rows below give T cell receptor beta chains drawn from one sample of a study of CD8 T cells in ankylosing spondylitis. Each CDR3 protein is one row after TCRdb ran MiXCR on the 5' RACE reads. This table holds some 180,000 distinct CDR3 sequences, 15% to 20% found once. Sequencing was done on a sample of blood, either unsorted or a sorted T cell fraction (not recorded which). All receptors come from a male donor under 35 with ankylosing spondylitis or in good health (not recorded which). Each CDR3 is given with its conserved first and last residue. A D gene is named only where the DNA matches it firmly. Clone size is given for some rows only: seen once, a few or many times, or a class if the clone is expanded.

d_call clone_size j_call v_call cdr3_aa cdr3_nt
NA few TRBJ2-7 TRBV5-5 CASSSEYEQYF TGTGCCAGCAGTTCGGAGTACGAGCAGTACTTC
NA many TRBJ2-2 TRBV24-1 CATSDFSPGYGYTGELFF TGTGCCACCAGTGATTTCAGCCCGGGTTATGGGTACACCGGGGAGCTGTTTTTT
NA many TRBJ2-2 TRBV7-2 CASSLAYRQITNTGELFF TGTGCCAGCAGCTTAGCGTATCGACAGATAACGAACACCGGGGAGCTGTTTTTT
NA NA TRBJ2-1 TRBV30 CAWSGSDYEQFF TGTGCCTGGAGCGGGTCGGACTATGAGCAGTTCTTC
NA few TRBJ2-7 TRBV14 CASSQVDSFREQYF TGTGCCAGCAGCCAAGTAGACAGTTTCCGCGAGCAGTACTTC
TRBD1 few TRBJ1-4 TRBV2 CASRRDRVKEKLFF TGTGCCAGCAGGAGGGACAGGGTGAAAGAAAAACTGTTTTTT
TRBD1 many TRBJ2-7 TRBV20-1 CSARGWTGSSYEQYF TGCAGTGCAAGGGGCTGGACAGGGAGCTCCTACGAGCAGTACTTC
NA NA TRBJ1-6 TRBV5-4 CASSVGQLNSPLHF TGTGCCAGCAGCGTCGGACAGCTCAATTCACCCCTCCACTTT
NA many TRBJ2-7 TRBV7-6 CASSFGDSYEQYF TGTGCCAGCAGCTTCGGAGACAGTTACGAGCAGTACTTC
TRBD1 many TRBJ2-7 TRBV4-3 CASSQGWDRGSVTFF TGCGCCAGCAGCCAAGGATGGGACAGGGGGTCCGTGACATTCTTC
NA once TRBJ2-3 TRBV3-1 CASSQADTDTQYF TGTGCCAGCAGCCAAGCGGACACAGATACGCAGTATTTT
NA many TRBJ2-5 TRBV5-4 CASSRPEVQETQYF TGTGCCAGCAGCCGCCCGGAAGTCCAAGAGACCCAGTACTTC
NA few TRBJ1-3 TRBV20-1 CSAIDGLSGNTIYF TGCAGTGCTATTGACGGGCTCTCTGGAAACACCATATATTTT